A selection of T cell receptor beta chains follows, all from one sample in a study of radiation and T cells in renal cell carcinoma. This table comes from immunoSEQ multiplex PCR, and its TCRdb copy is limited to in-frame clones, with some not included. The sample records tens of thousands of clones, 60% to 80% being singletons. Sequenced here: blood, sampled from a patient whose treatment included radiotherapy and nephrectomy. The receptors were sampled from a man in his 60s with renal cell carcinoma. Both conserved end residues are trimmed from each CDR3. Some rows have no size entry. The others give once, few or many, or a class for an expanded clone.

>NA|TRBV4-2|TRBJ1-5
ASSPQGGQGAGQPQH
>NA|TRBV29-1|TRBJ1-2
SVDRRSPAGGYT
>NA|TRBV5-1|TRBJ2-7
ASRWGAVSYEQY
>NA|TRBV7-2|TRBJ2-1
ASKAASGFNEQF
>NA|TRBV27|TRBJ2-1
ASSSPRLNRGSGLYNEQF
>NA|TRBV5-1|TRBJ2-5
ASSSPDQGETQY
>NA|TRBV6-5|TRBJ2-1
ASSYGWDEQF
>NA|TRBV29-1|TRBJ1-6
SVRTGLNSPLH
>once|TRBV12-5|TRBJ2-3
ASGAQLGLAGGGRADTQY
>NA|TRBV7-9|TRBJ1-2
ASSPGGYYGYT
>few|TRBV6-6|TRBJ1-2
ASRRAFRGGNYGYT
>NA|TRBV20-1|TRBJ2-3
SASLEDTQY
>NA|TRBV7-9|TRBJ2-2
ASSLGRDRGTGELF
>NA|TRBV7-2|TRBJ2-3
ASSLDYGTSGRSDTQY
>NA|TRBV6-1|TRBJ1-2
ASSEGPAGYGYT
>NA|TRBV7-6|TRBJ2-7
ASSSQGGAYEQY
>NA|TRBV9|TRBJ2-7
ASGEGTHSYEQY
>NA|TRBV25-1|TRBJ2-2
ASSELLAGSPTGELF
>NA|TRBV7-8|TRBJ1-5
ASSLVGRSNQPQH
>NA|TRBV18|TRBJ2-3
ASSPLQGRTDTQY
>many|TRBV18|TRBJ1-5
ASSPDRADSNQPQH
>NA|TRBV5-4|TRBJ2-7
ASSLRPGPAPYEQY
>NA|TRBV9|TRBJ2-1
ASSVIAGGRGDEQF
>NA|TRBV14|TRBJ2-2
ASSQALPGNTGELF
>once|TRBV5-8|TRBJ2-3
ASSLRGLSNLVPDTQY
>few|TRBV7-6|TRBJ1-2
ASSLDDRGYGYT
>once|TRBV5-1|TRBJ2-3
ASSPRRASGRATWADTQY
>NA|TRBV18|TRBJ1-1
ASSPSRFMGQGVTEAF
>NA|TRBV19|TRBJ1-5
ASSIGGTGNQPQH
>few|TRBV5-6|TRBJ2-5
ASSYPGLAVRETQY
>NA|TRBV15|TRBJ2-7
ATSRGQGNNEQY
>NA|TRBV30|TRBJ1-2
AWQTGQGSYGYT
>NA|TRBV19|TRBJ2-7
ASSLSGAYEQY
>NA|TRBV7-6|TRBJ2-3
ASSPVGRAGTDTQY
>once|TRBV5-1|TRBJ1-3
ASSRQESGNTIY
>NA|TRBV12-5|TRBJ2-3
ASGSPQGRRADTQY
>NA|TRBV15|TRBJ1-2
ATSRDRTGSYT
>NA|TRBV2|TRBJ1-2
ASSPTGHFYGYT
>NA|TRBV6-5|TRBJ2-5
ASRSGLATQY